This T cell receptor beta chain is from a study of cytomegalovirus exposure and HLA in healthy donors. Notes on the study in general: Previous analysis showed most TCR beta V segments were productive about 90% or about 30% of the time.

A remark on this clone: Its antigen is still unknown.

The germline V gene has CDR1 LNHDA and CDR2 SQIVND (reference sequence). CDR3 length: 14 amino acids. Trimming at V came to 6 bases and at J to 5 bases, leaving 5 bases not matched to a gene. PCR involved 60 Vbeta and 13 Jbeta primers. TCRdb keeps only in-frame clones here, not all; method: immunoSEQ multiplex PCR. The sample gives over 150,000 clones, 80% of which show up once; roughly 1.2% is in the top ten. Sequencing input: PBMCs. The rearrangement uses TRBV19 and TRBJ2-3, with TRBD1 identical over 10 bases. The receptor was derived from a woman aged 50 to 60 in good health and CMV-seronegative. The CDR3 nucleotides are TGTGCCAGTAGCCGACAGGGGGCCCAAGATACGCAGTATTTT. It yields the protein CASSRQGAQDTQYF.